A selection of T cell receptor beta chains follows, all from one sample in a study of shared clonotypes between healthy human individuals. Sequencing was performed with immunoSEQ multiplex PCR; in TCRdb, only in-frame clones are kept and a portion is missing. This sample yields over a million clones, of which 95% to 99% are seen a single time; 0.4% to 0.55% belongs to the top ten. The sequenced material came from naive CD4+ T cells sorted from blood. All receptors come from a man aged 30 to 39 in good health. CDR3s include the opening cysteine and the closing phenylalanine or tryptophan. D genes are given only for firm matches. Clone size is shown for a subset of rows, as once, few, many or a class of expanded clone.

D gene: .
V gene: TRBV7-3
clone size: .
J gene: TRBJ2-2
CDR3 protein: CASSLLPNTGELFF
CDR3 DNA: TGTGCCAGCAGCTTATTGCCTAACACCGGGGAGCTGTTTTTT

D gene: .
V gene: TRBV6-1
clone size: .
J gene: TRBJ2-3
CDR3 protein: CASSVGGNAFVTDTQYF
CDR3 DNA: TGTGCCAGCAGTGTGGGTGGGAATGCTTTTGTGACAGATACGCAGTATTTT

D gene: .
V gene: TRBV15
clone size: .
J gene: TRBJ1-1
CDR3 protein: CATSRGWGREAFF
CDR3 DNA: TGTGCCACCAGCAGAGGCTGGGGCAGGGAAGCTTTCTTT

D gene: .
V gene: TRBV5-1
clone size: .
J gene: TRBJ2-3
CDR3 protein: CASSLGGTATDTQYF
CDR3 DNA: TGCGCCAGCAGCTTGGGCGGGACGGCTACAGATACGCAGTATTTT

D gene: TRBD2
V gene: TRBV15
clone size: .
J gene: TRBJ2-3
CDR3 protein: CATSRGGTYRTDTQYF
CDR3 DNA: TGTGCCACCAGCAGGGGGGGGACCTACCGCACAGATACGCAGTATTTT

D gene: .
V gene: TRBV5-5
clone size: .
J gene: TRBJ2-3
CDR3 protein: CASSPPGGTQYF
CDR3 DNA: TGTGCCAGCAGCCCCCCCGGGGGAACGCAGTATTTT

D gene: TRBD2
V gene: TRBV6-1
clone size: .
J gene: TRBJ2-3
CDR3 protein: CASSRVAGGADTQYF
CDR3 DNA: TGTGCCAGCAGTAGGGTAGCGGGAGGGGCAGATACGCAGTATTTT

D gene: TRBD1
V gene: TRBV30
clone size: .
J gene: TRBJ1-2
CDR3 protein: CACSDRGDYGYTF
CDR3 DNA: TGTGCCTGCAGTGACAGGGGAGACTATGGCTACACCTTC

D gene: .
V gene: TRBV29-1
clone size: .
J gene: TRBJ2-6
CDR3 protein: CSVQWTALSGANVLTF
CDR3 DNA: TGCAGCGTTCAATGGACAGCCCTCTCTGGGGCCAACGTCCTGACTTTC

D gene: .
V gene: TRBV28
clone size: .
J gene: TRBJ2-2
CDR3 protein: CASSLGGHLGELFF
CDR3 DNA: TGTGCCAGCAGTTTGGGCGGTCATCTGGGGGAGCTGTTTTTT

D gene: .
V gene: TRBV7-2
clone size: .
J gene: TRBJ2-3
CDR3 protein: CASSSQASADTQYF
CDR3 DNA: TGTGCCAGCAGCTCCCAGGCCTCCGCAGATACGCAGTATTTT

D gene: .
V gene: TRBV25-1
clone size: .
J gene: TRBJ2-1
CDR3 protein: CASSELPGSDNEQFF
CDR3 DNA: TGTGCCAGCAGTGAACTCCCAGGGTCCGACAATGAGCAGTTCTTC

D gene: .
V gene: TRBV18
clone size: once
J gene: TRBJ1-1
CDR3 protein: CASSPSAGQVNTEAFF
CDR3 DNA: TGTGCCAGCTCACCATCGGCAGGGCAGGTGAACACTGAAGCTTTCTTT

D gene: .
V gene: TRBV7-3
clone size: .
J gene: TRBJ1-1
CDR3 protein: CASSLRMGTEAFF
CDR3 DNA: TGTGCCAGCAGCTTAAGGATGGGGACTGAAGCTTTCTTT

D gene: TRBD2
V gene: TRBV5-1
clone size: .
J gene: TRBJ2-3
CDR3 protein: CASSSGLAGQVTDTQYF
CDR3 DNA: TGCGCCAGCAGCTCGGGACTAGCGGGACAGGTCACGGATACGCAGTATTTT

D gene: TRBD2
V gene: TRBV2
clone size: once
J gene: TRBJ2-7
CDR3 protein: CASSQLAGVGEQYF
CDR3 DNA: TGTGCCAGCAGCCAACTAGCGGGAGTTGGCGAGCAGTACTTC

D gene: .
V gene: TRBV5-1
clone size: .
J gene: TRBJ1-4
CDR3 protein: CASSVHGSATNEKLFF
CDR3 DNA: TGCGCCAGCAGCGTTCATGGAAGTGCAACTAATGAAAAACTGTTTTTT

D gene: .
V gene: TRBV5-8
clone size: .
J gene: TRBJ2-7
CDR3 protein: CASSLSRGGYEQYF
CDR3 DNA: TGTGCCAGCAGCTTGTCCAGGGGGGGCTACGAGCAGTACTTC

D gene: .
V gene: TRBV10-1
clone size: few
J gene: TRBJ1-1
CDR3 protein: CASSESAVGEAFF
CDR3 DNA: TGCGCCAGCAGTGAGTCTGCTGTAGGTGAAGCTTTCTTT

D gene: TRBD2
V gene: TRBV7-8
clone size: .
J gene: TRBJ2-1
CDR3 protein: CASSPGGGNEQFF
CDR3 DNA: TGTGCCAGCAGCCCGGGGGGGGGCAATGAGCAGTTCTTC

D gene: .
V gene: TRBV28
clone size: .
J gene: TRBJ2-3
CDR3 protein: CASSRIIRTDTQYF
CDR3 DNA: TGTGCCAGCAGTCGTATAATACGCACAGATACGCAGTATTTT

D gene: .
V gene: TRBV7-3
clone size: .
J gene: TRBJ2-1
CDR3 protein: CASSFGFQDEQFF
CDR3 DNA: TGTGCCAGCAGCTTCGGGTTTCAGGATGAGCAGTTCTTC

D gene: .
V gene: TRBV5-1
clone size: .
J gene: TRBJ2-7
CDR3 protein: CASSNSPGF
CDR3 DNA: TGCGCCAGCAGCAATAGCCCAGGCTTC

D gene: TRBD2
V gene: TRBV6-5
clone size: .
J gene: TRBJ2-7
CDR3 protein: CASSYSGTTEQYF
CDR3 DNA: TGTGCCAGCAGTTACTCGGGGACTACTGAGCAGTACTTC

D gene: TRBD2
V gene: TRBV5-1
clone size: .
J gene: TRBJ2-1
CDR3 protein: CASSFDAGGKNEQFF
CDR3 DNA: TGCGCCAGCAGCTTCGATGCGGGAGGGAAGAATGAGCAGTTCTTC

D gene: .
V gene: TRBV19
clone size: .
J gene: TRBJ2-7
CDR3 protein: CASKRGGGNDEQYF
CDR3 DNA: TGTGCCAGTAAACGCGGAGGGGGTAACGACGAGCAGTACTTC

D gene: .
V gene: TRBV7-9
clone size: .
J gene: TRBJ1-5
CDR3 protein: CASSLAHQPQHF
CDR3 DNA: TGTGCCAGCAGCTTAGCGCATCAGCCCCAGCATTTT

D gene: .
V gene: TRBV18
clone size: .
J gene: TRBJ2-1
CDR3 protein: CASSPLRNSYNEQFF
CDR3 DNA: TGTGCCAGCTCACCTCTCAGAAATTCCTACAATGAGCAGTTCTTC

D gene: .
V gene: TRBV2
clone size: .
J gene: TRBJ2-3
CDR3 protein: CASSVGGNTDTQYF
CDR3 DNA: TGTGCCAGCAGTGTCGGGGGCAACACAGATACGCAGTATTTT

D gene: TRBD2
V gene: TRBV11-2
clone size: .
J gene: TRBJ2-3
CDR3 protein: CASSRIHERERGDTQYF
CDR3 DNA: TGTGCCAGCAGCCGGATACACGAGCGGGAAAGGGGAGATACGCAGTATTTT

D gene: TRBD2
V gene: TRBV29-1
clone size: .
J gene: TRBJ2-7
CDR3 protein: CSVAGLAGGLVSYEQYF
CDR3 DNA: TGCAGCGTTGCGGGACTAGCGGGAGGGCTCGTGTCCTACGAGCAGTACTTC

D gene: TRBD1
V gene: TRBV5-1
clone size: .
J gene: TRBJ2-2
CDR3 protein: CASTGTGRTGELFF
CDR3 DNA: TGCGCCAGCACCGGGACAGGGCGAACCGGGGAGCTGTTTTTT

D gene: .
V gene: TRBV2
clone size: .
J gene: TRBJ2-3
CDR3 protein: CASSEEYDTQYF
CDR3 DNA: TGTGCCAGCAGTGAAGAGTACGATACGCAGTATTTT

D gene: TRBD2
V gene: TRBV11-2
clone size: once
J gene: TRBJ2-1
CDR3 protein: CASSLDQYGFGTSLQQFF
CDR3 DNA: TGTGCCAGCAGCTTAGATCAGTACGGATTCGGGACTAGCCTACAGCAGTTCTTC

D gene: TRBD1
V gene: TRBV29-1
clone size: .
J gene: TRBJ2-7
CDR3 protein: CSVTGAHEQYF
CDR3 DNA: TGCAGCGTAACAGGGGCCCACGAGCAGTACTTC

D gene: .
V gene: TRBV7-6
clone size: few
J gene: TRBJ1-5
CDR3 protein: CASSPDQGAQHF
CDR3 DNA: TGTGCCAGCAGCCCAGATCAGGGAGCCCAGCATTTT

D gene: .
V gene: TRBV11-2
clone size: .
J gene: TRBJ2-7
CDR3 protein: CASSFLRKEQYF
CDR3 DNA: TGTGCCAGCAGCTTTCTGCGGAAAGAGCAGTACTTC

D gene: .
V gene: TRBV9
clone size: .
J gene: TRBJ1-3
CDR3 protein: CASRGGVSGNTIYF
CDR3 DNA: TGTGCCAGCAGGGGAGGAGTATCTGGAAACACCATATATTTT

D gene: TRBD2
V gene: TRBV5-1
clone size: .
J gene: TRBJ2-1
CDR3 protein: CASSLVLTSGDNEQFF
CDR3 DNA: TGCGCCAGCAGCTTGGTTTTGACTAGCGGCGACAATGAGCAGTTCTTC

D gene: TRBD1
V gene: TRBV9
clone size: .
J gene: TRBJ2-2
CDR3 protein: CASSVTGSRTGELFF
CDR3 DNA: TGTGCCAGCAGCGTGACAGGGTCTAGGACCGGGGAGCTGTTTTTT

D gene: TRBD1
V gene: TRBV6-5
clone size: .
J gene: TRBJ2-7
CDR3 protein: CASSRPGQGRDEQYF
CDR3 DNA: TGTGCCAGCAGTAGACCGGGACAGGGGAGAGACGAGCAGTACTTC

D gene: .
V gene: TRBV18
clone size: .
J gene: TRBJ2-1
CDR3 protein: CASSRTGSSYNEQFF
CDR3 DNA: TGTGCCAGCTCACGTACAGGGAGCTCCTACAATGAGCAGTTCTTC

D gene: TRBD1
V gene: TRBV2
clone size: .
J gene: TRBJ2-1
CDR3 protein: CASSEALQTGRLEFF
CDR3 DNA: TGTGCCAGCAGTGAAGCGCTTCAGACAGGGCGGCTGGAGTTCTTC

D gene: .
V gene: TRBV7-6
clone size: .
J gene: TRBJ2-3
CDR3 protein: CASSSDKGSTDTQYF
CDR3 DNA: TGTGCCAGCAGCTCCGACAAGGGTTCCACAGATACGCAGTATTTT

D gene: .
V gene: TRBV7-9
clone size: few
J gene: TRBJ1-2
CDR3 protein: CASSSSGANSYTF
CDR3 DNA: TGTGCCAGCAGCTCTTCAGGAGCCAATTCATACACCTTC

D gene: TRBD1
V gene: TRBV7-3
clone size: .
J gene: TRBJ2-3
CDR3 protein: CASSRTGERATDTQYF
CDR3 DNA: TGTGCCAGCAGCAGGACAGGGGAGAGGGCCACAGATACGCAGTATTTT

D gene: .
V gene: TRBV5-4
clone size: .
J gene: TRBJ2-1
CDR3 protein: CASSSPIAIRVNEQFF
CDR3 DNA: TGTGCCAGCAGCTCCCCTATAGCCATCCGGGTTAATGAGCAGTTCTTC

D gene: .
V gene: TRBV7-2
clone size: .
J gene: TRBJ2-7
CDR3 protein: CASSPLFQGPYEQYF
CDR3 DNA: TGTGCCAGCAGCCCCCTTTTCCAGGGGCCCTACGAGCAGTACTTC

D gene: .
V gene: TRBV4-3
clone size: .
J gene: TRBJ2-1
CDR3 protein: CASSQDARGQYNEQFF
CDR3 DNA: TGCGCCAGCAGCCAAGATGCCCGGGGTCAATACAATGAGCAGTTCTTC

D gene: .
V gene: TRBV5-1
clone size: .
J gene: TRBJ2-7
CDR3 protein: CASSLGSPYYEQYF
CDR3 DNA: TGCGCCAGCAGCTTGGGATCCCCGTACTACGAGCAGTACTTC

D gene: .
V gene: TRBV19
clone size: once
J gene: TRBJ2-3
CDR3 protein: CASRPLAGSPDTQYF
CDR3 DNA: TGTGCCAGTAGGCCGCTAGCAGGGTCCCCAGATACGCAGTATTTT

D gene: .
V gene: TRBV19
clone size: .
J gene: TRBJ1-5
CDR3 protein: CASSPTGNEQPQHF
CDR3 DNA: TGTGCCAGTAGCCCAACAGGGAACGAGCAGCCCCAGCATTTT

D gene: TRBD1
V gene: TRBV5-6
clone size: .
J gene: TRBJ1-1
CDR3 protein: CASSWDRGEWGTEAFF
CDR3 DNA: TGTGCCAGCAGTTGGGACAGGGGAGAATGGGGCACTGAAGCTTTCTTT

D gene: .
V gene: TRBV4-3
clone size: .
J gene: TRBJ1-4
CDR3 protein: CASSQSWADRKLFF
CDR3 DNA: TGCGCCAGCAGCCAATCCTGGGCGGACCGAAAACTGTTTTTT

D gene: TRBD1
V gene: TRBV30
clone size: once
J gene: TRBJ2-2
CDR3 protein: CAWSSDRGLANTGELFF
CDR3 DNA: TGTGCCTGGAGCTCAGACAGGGGGCTTGCGAACACCGGGGAGCTGTTTTTT

D gene: TRBD2
V gene: TRBV23-1
clone size: .
J gene: TRBJ2-3
CDR3 protein: CASEWGTSGSTDTQYF
CDR3 DNA: TGCGCCAGCGAGTGGGGAACTAGCGGGTCCACAGATACGCAGTATTTT

D gene: TRBD2
V gene: TRBV7-9
clone size: .
J gene: TRBJ2-1
CDR3 protein: CASGSSGPTMSGEQFF
CDR3 DNA: TGTGCCAGCGGATCTAGCGGACCTACAATGTCGGGTGAGCAGTTCTTC